Listed below are T cell receptor beta chains from one sample, sequenced in a study of metastatic and nonmetastatic thyroid tumors. Using MiXCR, TCRdb re-called clones from the PCR reads. The sample holds more than 10,000 clones; around 25% are singletons and the top ten take less than 60%. Sequencing used blood. The receptor source for this set is a male donor with papillary thyroid cancer or a benign thyroid nodule (not recorded which). Some clones in this sample may be carry-over from other donors' samples. Each CDR3 is given with its conserved first and last residue. The order of the fields is D gene, CDR3 length, V gene, J gene, clone size, CDR3 protein, CDR3 DNA. The D gene is left open where the match is weak. Clone size appears in some rows only: once, few, many, or a class for an expanded clone.

D: TRBD1; length: 16; V: TRBV27; J: TRBJ2-1; size: NA; CDR3: CASSPKGGPAYNEQFF; DNA: TGTGCCAGCAGTCCCAAAGGGGGCCCGGCCTACAATGAGCAGTTCTTC
D: NA; length: 12; V: TRBV10-3; J: TRBJ2-7; size: medium-sized; CDR3: CAIRDRSYEQYF; DNA: TGTGCCATCCGGGACCGCTCCTACGAGCAGTACTTC
D: NA; length: 14; V: TRBV11-2; J: TRBJ1-3; size: NA; CDR3: CASSEQGSGNTIYF; DNA: TGTGCCAGCAGCGAACAGGGATCCGGAAACACCATATATTTT
D: NA; length: 14; V: TRBV10-3; J: TRBJ2-7; size: NA; CDR3: CAISEGDIFHEQYF; DNA: TGTGCCATCAGTGAGGGGGACATTTTCCACGAGCAGTACTTC
D: TRBD1; length: 15; V: TRBV19; J: TRBJ2-3; size: many; CDR3: CASSIQGELSDTQYF; DNA: TGTGCCAGTAGTATTCAGGGGGAGCTGTCAGATACGCAGTATTTT
D: NA; length: 14; V: TRBV6-1; J: TRBJ2-1; size: few; CDR3: CASRGLPTYNEQFF; DNA: TGTGCCAGCAGAGGACTACCAACCTACAATGAGCAGTTCTTC
D: TRBD2; length: 13; V: TRBV20-1; J: TRBJ2-7; size: NA; CDR3: CSARTREGSGQYF; DNA: TGCAGTGCTAGGACGCGGGAGGGCTCCGGACAGTACTTC
D: NA; length: 14; V: TRBV7-6; J: TRBJ2-7; size: NA; CDR3: CASSVGQGNYEQYF; DNA: TGTGCCAGCAGCGTTGGCCAAGGAAACTACGAGCAGTACTTC
D: NA; length: 14; V: TRBV9; J: TRBJ2-3; size: many; CDR3: CASGQGLYTDTQYF; DNA: TGTGCCAGCGGGCAGGGTCTTTACACAGATACGCAGTATTTT
D: TRBD2; length: 14; V: TRBV2; J: TRBJ2-7; size: few; CDR3: CASRGLAGVDEQYF; DNA: TGTGCCAGCCGGGGACTAGCGGGAGTGGACGAGCAGTACTTC
D: NA; length: 11; V: TRBV20-1; J: TRBJ2-3; size: many; CDR3: CSAREGDTQYF; DNA: TGCAGTGCTAGAGAAGGAGATACGCAGTATTTT
D: NA; length: 17; V: TRBV6-1; J: TRBJ2-7; size: few; CDR3: CASSGVGGGPPFYEQYF; DNA: TGTGCCAGCAGTGGGGTAGGGGGAGGGCCTCCTTTCTACGAGCAGTACTTC
D: NA; length: 14; V: TRBV6-2/TRBV6-3; J: TRBJ1-5; size: NA; CDR3: CASSSEVGPQPQHF; DNA: TGTGCCAGCAGCTCCGAAGTTGGCCCCCAGCCCCAGCATTTT
D: NA; length: 15; V: TRBV28; J: TRBJ2-1; size: few; CDR3: CASSFRPPEGDEQFF; DNA: TGTGCCAGCAGTTTTCGCCCACCTGAGGGCGATGAGCAGTTCTTC
D: TRBD1; length: 16; V: TRBV6-1; J: TRBJ2-7; size: NA; CDR3: CASKVTPGQGGYEHYF; DNA: TGTGCCAGCAAAGTGACTCCGGGACAGGGAGGCTACGAGCATTACTTC
D: NA; length: 16; V: TRBV6-1; J: TRBJ2-1; size: medium-sized; CDR3: CASSDQGYALNNEQFF; DNA: TGTGCCAGCAGTGACCAGGGGTATGCCCTAAACAATGAGCAGTTCTTC
D: TRBD1; length: 16; V: TRBV5-1; J: TRBJ2-1; size: NA; CDR3: CASSREQGARSNEQFF; DNA: TGCGCCAGCAGCCGAGAACAGGGGGCACGGTCCAATGAGCAGTTCTTC
D: NA; length: 16; V: TRBV6-5; J: TRBJ1-3; size: NA; CDR3: CASSWDGRSSGNTIYF; DNA: TGTGCCAGCAGTTGGGACGGACGAAGCTCTGGAAACACCATATATTTT
D: TRBD2; length: 14; V: TRBV6-5; J: TRBJ2-7; size: NA; CDR3: CASRYDSGSNEQYF; DNA: TGTGCCAGCAGGTACGATAGCGGGTCTAACGAGCAGTACTTC
D: NA; length: 14; V: TRBV10-2; J: TRBJ2-2; size: few; CDR3: CASSAYRESGELFF; DNA: TGCGCCAGCAGTGCCTACAGGGAATCCGGGGAGCTGTTTTTT
D: NA; length: 15; V: TRBV3-1; J: TRBJ2-7; size: NA; CDR3: CASSQVGGRSGEQYF; DNA: TGTGCCAGCAGCCAAGTTGGGGGCAGGAGTGGCGAGCAGTACTTC
D: TRBD1; length: 15; V: TRBV7-2; J: TRBJ1-6; size: NA; CDR3: CASSPGQGKYSPLHF; DNA: TGTGCCAGCAGCCCCGGACAGGGTAAATACTCACCCCTCCACTTT
D: TRBD1; length: 15; V: TRBV12-3/TRBV12-4; J: TRBJ2-2; size: few; CDR3: CASKPTGTDTGELFF; DNA: TGTGCCAGCAAACCGACAGGGACAGACACCGGGGAGCTGTTTTTT
D: TRBD1; length: 14; V: TRBV6-1; J: TRBJ2-2; size: few; CDR3: CASKDRGDTGELFF; DNA: TGTGCCAGCAAGGACAGGGGGGACACCGGGGAGCTGTTTTTT
D: NA; length: 15; V: TRBV6-5; J: TRBJ2-2; size: few; CDR3: CASSYGQPNTGELFF; DNA: TGTGCCAGCAGTTACGGGCAGCCGAACACCGGGGAGCTGTTTTTT
D: TRBD2; length: 13; V: TRBV6-1; J: TRBJ2-1; size: medium-sized; CDR3: CASTSGRDNEQFF; DNA: TGTGCCAGCACAAGCGGGAGGGACAATGAGCAGTTCTTC
D: TRBD2; length: 14; V: TRBV12-3/TRBV12-4; J: TRBJ2-1; size: NA; CDR3: CASGSGTRDNEQFF; DNA: TGTGCCAGCGGTTCCGGGACTAGAGACAACGAGCAGTTCTTC
D: TRBD2; length: 15; V: TRBV5-1; J: TRBJ2-5; size: many; CDR3: CASSEPGLAEETQYF; DNA: TGCGCCAGCAGCGAACCGGGACTAGCGGAAGAGACCCAGTACTTC
D: NA; length: 13; V: TRBV28; J: TRBJ1-5; size: hyperexpanded; CDR3: CASSLRSNQPQHF; DNA: TGTGCCAGCAGCCTCCGATCGAATCAGCCCCAGCATTTT
D: NA; length: 15; V: TRBV12-3/TRBV12-4; J: TRBJ2-2; size: NA; CDR3: CASSPTVGVTGELFF; DNA: TGTGCCAGCAGTCCTACCGTGGGGGTCACCGGGGAGCTGTTTTTT
D: NA; length: 13; V: TRBV11-3; J: TRBJ1-2; size: NA; CDR3: CASSLYSGLGYTF; DNA: TGTGCCAGCAGCTTATATTCAGGGCTCGGCTACACCTTC
D: NA; length: 12; V: TRBV2; J: TRBJ2-2; size: many; CDR3: CASSLDTGELFF; DNA: TGTGCCAGCAGCCTAGACACCGGGGAGCTGTTTTTT
D: TRBD1; length: 15; V: TRBV11-2; J: TRBJ2-2; size: NA; CDR3: CASSRDRGLGGELFF; DNA: TGTGCCAGCAGCCGGGACAGGGGGCTCGGCGGGGAGCTGTTTTTT
D: NA; length: 15; V: TRBV19; J: TRBJ2-1; size: few; CDR3: CASSRLGSSYNEQFF; DNA: TGTGCCAGTAGTAGGTTAGGGAGTAGCTACAATGAGCAGTTCTTC
D: TRBD2; length: 16; V: TRBV7-2; J: TRBJ2-1; size: NA; CDR3: CASSLALAGSGNEQFF; DNA: TGTGCCAGCAGCTTAGCCCTAGCGGGGAGTGGCAATGAGCAGTTCTTC
D: NA; length: 14; V: TRBV6-2/TRBV6-3; J: TRBJ2-3; size: NA; CDR3: CASRYTGSTDTQYF; DNA: TGTGCCAGCAGATACACAGGGAGCACAGATACGCAGTATTTT
D: NA; length: 15; V: TRBV27; J: TRBJ2-7; size: NA; CDR3: CASSSGDYGSYEQYF; DNA: TGTGCCAGCAGTTCTGGAGACTACGGGAGCTACGAGCAGTACTTC
D: NA; length: 15; V: TRBV6-1; J: TRBJ1-5; size: few; CDR3: CASSEDSLRGQPQHF; DNA: TGTGCCAGCAGTGAGGACTCTCTTCGGGGGCAGCCCCAGCATTTT
D: NA; length: 15; V: TRBV20-1; J: TRBJ2-1; size: NA; CDR3: CSARVARVSYNEQFF; DNA: TGCAGTGCTAGAGTCGCCCGGGTCTCCTACAATGAGCAGTTCTTC
D: TRBD1; length: 13; V: TRBV11-2; J: TRBJ2-7; size: NA; CDR3: CASSSRQGWEQYF; DNA: TGTGCCAGCAGCTCCCGACAGGGGTGGGAGCAGTACTTC
D: NA; length: 15; V: TRBV27; J: TRBJ1-5; size: few; CDR3: CASSLNGRVNQPQHF; DNA: TGTGCCAGCAGTCTTAACGGACGGGTCAATCAGCCCCAGCATTTT
D: NA; length: 17; V: TRBV4-2; J: TRBJ1-4; size: many; CDR3: CASSQEWGRYLNEKLFF; DNA: TGTGCCAGCAGCCAAGAATGGGGTCGATATCTTAATGAAAAACTGTTTTTT
D: NA; length: 14; V: TRBV20-1; J: TRBJ1-5; size: few; CDR3: CSATELYSNQPQHF; DNA: TGCAGTGCTACCGAGTTGTATAGCAATCAGCCCCAGCATTTT
D: TRBD1; length: 14; V: TRBV28; J: TRBJ1-5; size: many; CDR3: CASGQGGSNQPQHF; DNA: TGTGCCAGTGGACAGGGAGGAAGCAATCAGCCCCAGCATTTT
D: NA; length: 11; V: TRBV7-8; J: TRBJ2-3; size: NA; CDR3: CASTTGDTQYF; DNA: TGTGCCAGCACCACCGGAGATACGCAGTATTTT
D: TRBD1; length: 16; V: TRBV2; J: TRBJ2-7; size: NA; CDR3: CASTVQGTVGSSEQYF; DNA: TGTGCCAGCACGGTACAGGGGACAGTCGGGTCGAGCGAGCAGTACTTC
D: TRBD2; length: 13; V: TRBV9; J: TRBJ2-7; size: NA; CDR3: CASILAGVGEQYF; DNA: TGTGCCAGCATCCTAGCGGGAGTTGGCGAGCAGTACTTC
D: TRBD1; length: 19; V: TRBV4-1; J: TRBJ2-6; size: NA; CDR3: CASSPLGQGTFAGANVLTF; DNA: TGCGCCAGCAGCCCCCTAGGACAGGGGACCTTCGCTGGGGCCAACGTCCTGACTTTC
D: TRBD1; length: 14; V: TRBV9; J: TRBJ2-3; size: NA; CDR3: CASSWDRDSDTQYF; DNA: TGTGCCAGCAGCTGGGACAGGGATTCAGATACGCAGTATTTT
D: NA; length: 13; V: TRBV19; J: TRBJ2-1; size: many; CDR3: CASPPTPHNEQFF; DNA: TGTGCCAGCCCCCCTACCCCCCACAATGAGCAGTTCTTC
D: TRBD2; length: 16; V: TRBV6-1; J: TRBJ2-7; size: many; CDR3: CASSEGPSGRNYEQYF; DNA: TGTGCCAGCAGTGAGGGTCCCAGCGGGAGAAACTACGAGCAGTACTTC
D: NA; length: 13; V: TRBV30; J: TRBJ2-7; size: many; CDR3: CAWSGPDTYEQYF; DNA: TGTGCCTGGAGTGGTCCGGACACCTACGAGCAGTACTTC
D: NA; length: 11; V: TRBV20-1; J: TRBJ2-7; size: many; CDR3: CSAPLVREQYF; DNA: TGCAGTGCTCCCCTGGTACGCGAGCAGTACTTC